This paragraph covers one T cell receptor (beta chain) sequence. TCRdb used MiXCR to reprocess the RT-PCR reads, holding one entry per CDR3 protein. The sample consists of 150,000 to 200,000 distinct CDR3 sequences, approximately 25% of them appearing once. These data are taken from a study of patients and donors after allogeneic stem cell transplantation. Sequenced: blood, either unsorted or a sorted T cell fraction (not recorded which). The receptor comes from a human donor who was either an allogeneic HSCT recipient or a stem cell or donor lymphocyte infusion donor (not recorded which). It is not recorded whose cells these are; they may come from a transplant donor.

The CDR3 coding sequence is TGTGCCAGCAGTCGTCGGCTCTACGAGCAGTACTTC. It encodes CASSRRLYEQYF. This chain links TRBV12-3 or TRBV12-4 with TRBJ2-7, with D uncertain. The length of the CDR3 is 12 residues. The V and J ends lost 5 bases and 3 bases respectively, with 8 bases between them.